This paragraph covers one TCR beta chain sequence. This sample is part of a study of cytomegalovirus exposure and HLA in healthy donors. V lost 1 base and J 6 bases, leaving 12 bases between the germline ends. CDR1 and CDR2 from the germline V gene are SGHTA and FQGNSA. CDR3 length: 14 amino acids. Missing from this donor's record is the CMV serostatus. Primers included in the PCR were 60 Vbeta and 13 Jbeta primers. Some clones are missing from TCRdb's copy, which holds only in-frame ones; the method was immunoSEQ multiplex PCR. The table includes approximately 160,000 clones, approximately 79% detected once.

This clonotype was sampled from a human donor in good health. Material for sequencing was PBMCs. The rearrangement links TRBV7-2 to TRBJ1-1; D remains ambiguous. This chain's CDR3 is CASSLGLHRAEAFF. Written as DNA, the CDR3 is TGTGCCAGCAGCTTAGGGCTACACCGGGCTGAAGCTTTCTTT.